These T cell receptor beta chains were read from a single sample in a study of blood T cell repertoires in COVID-19. Data came from immunoSEQ multiplex PCR; TCRdb stores just in-frame clones and leaves some out. The sample shows about 210,000 clones, 82% of them seen only once. Source material: peripheral blood. The source of these receptors is a woman aged 35 to 49 with acute or convalescent COVID-19. The CDR3 runs from the conserved cysteine through the conserved F or W. A D gene is named only where the DNA matches it firmly. Size is stated for part of the rows, as once, few or many counts, or as a class when the clone is expanded.

clone_size,v_call,d_call,j_call,cdr3_nt,cdr3_aa
once,TRBV30,-,TRBJ2-1,TGTGCCTGGAGTGGACTACCACTAAAAAACAATGAGCAGTTCTTC,CAWSGLPLKNNEQFF
once,TRBV3-1/TRBV3-2,-,TRBJ1-1,TGTGCCAGCAGCCCCCGGAACAGGGAAGCTGAAGCTTTCTTT,CASSPRNREAEAFF
-,TRBV5-8,-,TRBJ1-4,TGTGCCAGCAGCTCTGGCAGGGGAGCTTCAACTAATGAAAAACTGTTTTTT,CASSSGRGASTNEKLFF
-,TRBV6-5,-,TRBJ1-1,TGTGCCAGCAGTTACTCGGGGGGGATGAACACTGAAGCTTTCTTT,CASSYSGGMNTEAFF
-,TRBV19,-,TRBJ2-3,TGTGCCAGTAGTATGGTCCTAGGAGGGGGCAGAGATACGCAGTATTTT,CASSMVLGGGRDTQYF
-,TRBV18,TRBD1,TRBJ1-2,TGTGCCAGCTCACGAGGACAGGGCGCGGAGGGCTACACCTTC,CASSRGQGAEGYTF
few,TRBV6-5,-,TRBJ1-2,TGTGCCAGCAAATATCCCCTCCTTGCCAGCTATGGCTACACCTTC,CASKYPLLASYGYTF
-,TRBV16,-,TRBJ1-5,TGTGCCAGCAGCGAGGACACCTATCAGCCCCAGCATTTT,CASSEDTYQPQHF
-,TRBV12-2,-,TRBJ2-3,TGTGCAAGTCGCTTCGAATCGCAGGGGTACACAGATACGCAGTATTTT,CASRFESQGYTDTQYF
-,TRBV5-1,-,TRBJ1-2,TGCGCCAGCGGTCAGGGGATAAATGGCTACACCTTC,CASGQGINGYTF
-,TRBV4-1,-,TRBJ1-2,TGCGCCAGCAGCCAAGCGGGAGCAGGCGTTAACTATGGCTACACCTTC,CASSQAGAGVNYGYTF
-,TRBV6-5,-,TRBJ1-2,TGTGCCAGCAATCGGAGGGATGACTATGGCTACACCTTC,CASNRRDDYGYTF
-,TRBV24-1,TRBD1,TRBJ2-1,TGTGCCACCTCCGACCACAGGGGGCTCTACAATGAGCAGTTCTTC,CATSDHRGLYNEQFF
-,TRBV27,-,TRBJ1-5,TGTGCCAGCAGTCCCCGACAGGTTGCAGGTCAGCCCCAGCATTTT,CASSPRQVAGQPQHF
-,TRBV6-1,-,TRBJ1-2,TGTGCCAGCAGTGAAGTTAGCACCTATGGGGGCTACACCTTC,CASSEVSTYGGYTF
once,TRBV3-1/TRBV3-2,TRBD1,TRBJ1-3,TGTGCCAGCTCCCATCTAGGACAGGGGGCTGGAAGCTCTGGAAACACCATATATTTT,CASSHLGQGAGSSGNTIYF
-,TRBV4-3,-,TRBJ2-7,TGCGCCAGCAGCCAAGATCATACGGGGGGCTTAAACGAGCAGTACTTC,CASSQDHTGGLNEQYF
-,TRBV7-2,-,TRBJ2-7,TGTGCCAGCAGCTTAGTTCCACAGGGCAGTTACGAGCAGTACTTC,CASSLVPQGSYEQYF
once,TRBV1,-,TRBJ2-7,TGCACCAGCACCATGAGGGCGTTCCACGAGCAGTACTTC,CTSTMRAFHEQYF
-,TRBV6-5,-,TRBJ2-1,TGTGCCAGCAGGGACCTAGCGAGCAGGCAGTTCTTC,CASRDLASRQFF
-,TRBV12-3/TRBV12-4,-,TRBJ1-6,TGTGCCAGCAGTTTCTTGTATAATTCACCCCTCCACTTT,CASSFLYNSPLHF
-,TRBV27,-,TRBJ1-1,TGTGCCAGCAGTCCCGGGGGAGGGTGGGACACTGAAGCTTTCTTT,CASSPGGGWDTEAFF
once,TRBV7-3,-,TRBJ2-1,TGTGCCAGCAGCTTAACGCTGAGTAATGAGCAGTTCTTC,CASSLTLSNEQFF
-,TRBV6-5,TRBD1,TRBJ1-2,TGTGCCAGCAGTTACTCGATGGGACAGAACTATGGCTACACCTTC,CASSYSMGQNYGYTF
few,TRBV5-5,-,TRBJ2-3,TGTGCCAGCAGCTTGGCCGTGAGCTTGTCTAGCACAGATACGCAGTATTTT,CASSLAVSLSSTDTQYF
-,TRBV7-9,TRBD1,TRBJ1-5,TGTGCCAGCAGCTTTTCAGGGGGTTTTGGCAATCAGCCCCAGCATTTT,CASSFSGGFGNQPQHF
-,TRBV6-6,-,TRBJ1-3,TGTGCCAGCAGTTACTCGACCCTACAGGGAAACACCATATATTTT,CASSYSTLQGNTIYF
-,TRBV6-6,-,TRBJ1-3,TGTGCCAGCAGCCCTAGCTCGGGAAACACCATATATTTT,CASSPSSGNTIYF
few,TRBV27,TRBD1,TRBJ2-3,TGTGCCAGCAGCTTTCTCGCTGGGAAGGGGGCGAGCACAGATACGCAGTATTTT,CASSFLAGKGASTDTQYF
-,TRBV7-3,-,TRBJ2-1,TGTGCCAGCAGCTCACGGGGTCCGGGGGGCCATGAGCAGTTCTTC,CASSSRGPGGHEQFF
-,TRBV7-2,TRBD2,TRBJ2-5,TGTGCCAGCAGCTTAACATGGGGTAGCGGGAGATCGGGGCAAGAGACCCAGTACTTC,CASSLTWGSGRSGQETQYF
-,TRBV2,TRBD2,TRBJ2-5,TGTGCCAGCAGTGGGCTAGCGGGAGGTATAGGAGGAGAGACCCAGTACTTC,CASSGLAGGIGGETQYF
-,TRBV4-3,-,TRBJ1-1,TGCGCCAGCAGCCGAGGAATTAACATGAACACTGAAGCTTTCTTT,CASSRGINMNTEAFF
-,TRBV7-2,-,TRBJ2-7,TGTGCCAGCAGCTTAGACGGGGTCACCTACGAGCAGTACTTC,CASSLDGVTYEQYF
once,TRBV6-4,TRBD2,TRBJ2-7,TGTGCCAGCAGCGAACGAGCGGGGGGGCCCCACGAGCAGTACTTC,CASSERAGGPHEQYF
-,TRBV29-1,TRBD1,TRBJ1-1,TGCAGCGTTGTTAGGGGACAGGGGAAGGGTGAAGCTTTCTTT,CSVVRGQGKGEAFF
-,TRBV7-2,-,TRBJ2-3,TGTGCCAGCAGCCCCCCCGGGGGCACAGATACGCAGTATTTT,CASSPPGGTDTQYF
-,TRBV11-2,-,TRBJ2-7,TGTGCCAGCAGCCTCCTTCAGGGCTACGAGCAGTACTTC,CASSLLQGYEQYF
once,TRBV12-3/TRBV12-4,-,TRBJ2-1,TGTGCCAGCAGTTTAATGCGGTACAATGAGCAGTTCTTC,CASSLMRYNEQFF
-,TRBV5-4,TRBD1,TRBJ2-7,TGTGCCAGCAGCTTGGACAGGGGGCCCGACGAGCAGTACTTC,CASSLDRGPDEQYF
-,TRBV2,TRBD1,TRBJ1-4,TGTGCCAGCGACCGACAGGGTCCACATTCCGAAAAACTGTTTTTT,CASDRQGPHSEKLFF
-,TRBV28,-,TRBJ2-3,TGTGCCAGCAGTTTATTCGGACTTTCTAGCACAGATACGCAGTATTTT,CASSLFGLSSTDTQYF
-,TRBV13,-,TRBJ2-4,TGTGCCAGCAGCTCCAGGGGGGTGGAGAACATTCAGTACTTC,CASSSRGVENIQYF
-,TRBV5-1,TRBD1,TRBJ2-7,TGCGCCAGCAGCTTTCTCGGGGGACAGGCTTACGAGCAGTACTTC,CASSFLGGQAYEQYF
few,TRBV6-5,TRBD1,TRBJ1-1,TGTGCCAGCGGACAGGGGATGAACACTGAAGCTTTCTTT,CASGQGMNTEAFF
-,TRBV3-1/TRBV3-2,-,TRBJ2-1,TGTGCCAGCAGCCAAGTTAGGCCCCTGGGGCCCAATGAGCAGTTCTTC,CASSQVRPLGPNEQFF
-,TRBV19,-,TRBJ2-7,TGTGCCAGTAGTATAATGAGGGGGAACTCCTACGAGCAGTACTTC,CASSIMRGNSYEQYF
-,TRBV6-5,-,TRBJ1-2,TGTGCCAGTACGACAGGCCCCTATGGCTACACCTTC,CASTTGPYGYTF
once,TRBV27,-,TRBJ1-4,TGTGCCAGCAGTAGGGGTGAAAAACTGTTTTTT,CASSRGEKLFF
-,TRBV7-9,-,TRBJ2-7,TGTGCCAGCAGCTTAGCGGGAGAGGGCCCCCGGGCCGAGCAGTACTTC,CASSLAGEGPRAEQYF
-,TRBV5-1,TRBD2,TRBJ2-5,TGCGCCAGCAGCTTGGTGCCTAGCGGGAGGAGAGGTGACCAAGAGACCCAGTACTTC,CASSLVPSGRRGDQETQYF
once,TRBV24-1,-,TRBJ1-5,TGTGCCACCAGTGGAGGAAGTCAGCCCCAGCATTTT,CATSGGSQPQHF
-,TRBV5-1,TRBD1,TRBJ2-2,TGCGCCAGCAGCCTAAAGTCGGACAGGCCAGGCGGGGAGCTGTTTTTT,CASSLKSDRPGGELFF
-,TRBV18,TRBD1,TRBJ1-4,TGTGCCAGCTCACCACAGGGGGCGAGTGAAAAACTGTTTTTT,CASSPQGASEKLFF
-,TRBV13,-,TRBJ1-2,TGTGCCAGCAGCTTGACAGAAAGTTATGGCTACACCTTC,CASSLTESYGYTF